This T cell receptor (beta chain) was observed in a study of tumor-infiltrating lymphocytes in primary liver carcinoma. About the research overall: The tumors ranged from roughly 4 to 11 cm across and fell within stage T1-T3 N0M0. Sequencing of the samples generated roughly 3.65 to 7.13 million productive TCRbeta reads, with similar yields across tissue types. Study conclusions and caveats: Blood had a significantly lower top-250-clone fraction than tumors did (p = 0.039). Paired tumor-adjacent and tumor-blood samples overlapped less than tumor region pairs did.

This clonotype was seen many times. Its target is unknown. TCR beta cDNA was made from 500 ng total RNA with a constant-region primer. Nested multiplex PCR, run for three rounds with slightly modified ARM-PCR, yielded TCR beta libraries. TCRdb re-analysed the multiplex PCR reads in MiXCR, keeping a single row per CDR3 protein. Of 300,000 to 350,000 distinct CDR3 sequences in the sample, about 65% were seen once. The study extracted blood RNA from unsorted whole blood and also extracted germline DNA. This clonotype was obtained from a man aged 40-49 years with primary liver carcinoma and hepatitis B virus infection. Sequencing used peripheral blood.

The CDR3 DNA reads TGTGCCAGCAGAGGGACCCCGGGGCTGAACATTCAGTACTTC. Amino acid sequence: CASRGTPGLNIQYF. The chain couples TRBV6-2 or TRBV6-3 to TRBJ2-4; TRBD1 or TRBD2 may be the D gene (5 bases each). V was shortened by 6 bases and J by 7 bases, with 16 bases between the two germline ends. Germline assignment: CDR1 MNHEY and CDR2 SVGEGT. The CDR3 length is 14 residues.